This TCR beta chain was identified in a study of blood T cell repertoires in COVID-19. Study at large: There were acute and convalescent COVID-19 samples, and they came from the United States, Italy and Spain. Nucleic acid was either cDNA or gDNA, and it came from T cells, B-cell-depleted T cells, or PBMCs.

Clinical history as reported by participants underpinned cohort assignment. Sequenced by immunoSEQ multiplex PCR; TCRdb stores in-frame clones only, minus some. This table holds about 220,000 clones, just under 85% found once. V was clipped by 4 bases and J by 0 bases; unmatched bases: 10. The CDR3 covers 16 residues. CDR1 and CDR2 (germline): SGHDT, YYEEEE. The TCR was taken from a woman in her 40s with acute COVID-19. The chain carries TRBV5-6 and TRBJ2-7; 7 bases are shared with TRBD2. The sample comprised PBMCs or T cells enriched from blood (not recorded which). The CDR3 sequence is CASSLLSGTFSYEQYF. The CDR3 DNA sequence: TGTGCCAGCAGCCTCCTGAGCGGGACCTTCTCCTACGAGCAGTACTTC.